This TCR beta chain was identified in a study of blood T cell repertoires in COVID-19. The repertoire was sequenced with immunoSEQ multiplex PCR; TCRdb's copy has only in-frame clones and lacks some. The sample contains around 280,000 clones, approximately 83% of which appear only once. The CDR3 contains 16 residues. Germline values: CDR1 SNHLY, CDR2 FYNNEI. The V and J ends lost 7 bases and 0 bases, in that order; junction bases with no gene match: 11. The gene calls are TRBV2 and TRBJ1-1; the match to TRBD1 covers 7 bases. This sequence originates from a woman younger than 45 who had recovered from COVID-19. Sequenced material: peripheral blood. In DNA form, the CDR3 reads TGTGCCAGCACCGGTGGTGGGACAGCAATGAACACTGAAGCTTTCTTT. Translated: CASTGGGTAMNTEAFF.